This TCR beta chain originates from a study of shared clonotypes between healthy human individuals. A note on this clone: Other DNA sequences in the sample encode the same CDR3.

This CDR3 region has 13 residues. Trimming cost V 0 bases and J 1 base, with 4 bases left between them. Germline V gives CDR1 SGHDT, CDR2 YYEEEE. TCRdb's copy holds only in-frame clones and misses some; the assay was immunoSEQ multiplex PCR. The sample has approximately 1.4 million clones, under 99% seen once; the top ten hold around 0.45%. The sample taken for sequencing was naive CD4+ T cells sorted from blood. The subset: CD45RA+ positively selected. This TCR derives from a man between 25 and 39 years old in good health. This chain connects TRBV5-6 to TRBJ2-5; D remains unclear. The DNA of the CDR3 is TGTGCCAGCAGCTTGGTCAGCCAAGAGACCCAGTACTTC. Its protein product is CASSLVSQETQYF.